This T cell receptor (beta chain) came from a study of tumor-infiltrating lymphocytes in localized non-small cell lung cancer. Looking at the study overall: Some samples were collected after neoadjuvant chemotherapy; smokers, never-smokers and several histologies were included. Resected tumor was paired with non-adjacent uninvolved lung from the same patient. Regarding the study as a whole: Higher tumor T cell infiltration than in uninvolved lung was supported by TCRbeta sequencing.

This clone was counted between two and nine times. Antigen unknown. The assay was immunoSEQ multiplex PCR, and TCRdb's table has in-frame clones only and misses some. The table lists around 6,400 clones, approximately 71% of them singletons. Sequencing was carried out using uninvolved lung tissue not adjacent to the tumor. The clonotype originates from a human donor with non-small cell lung cancer.

The CDR3 is CASSVDGGTNQPQHF. CDR3 in DNA: TGTGCCAGCAGCGTAGATGGGGGTACGAATCAGCCCCAGCATTTT. The J gene is TRBJ1-5, the V gene TRBV9, with D possibly matching TRBD1 (5 bases). This CDR3 region has 15 residues. The germline V and J ends were trimmed by 0 bases and 4 bases, with 11 bases remaining between them. Per the germline V gene, CDR1 is SGDLS and CDR2 is YYNGEE.